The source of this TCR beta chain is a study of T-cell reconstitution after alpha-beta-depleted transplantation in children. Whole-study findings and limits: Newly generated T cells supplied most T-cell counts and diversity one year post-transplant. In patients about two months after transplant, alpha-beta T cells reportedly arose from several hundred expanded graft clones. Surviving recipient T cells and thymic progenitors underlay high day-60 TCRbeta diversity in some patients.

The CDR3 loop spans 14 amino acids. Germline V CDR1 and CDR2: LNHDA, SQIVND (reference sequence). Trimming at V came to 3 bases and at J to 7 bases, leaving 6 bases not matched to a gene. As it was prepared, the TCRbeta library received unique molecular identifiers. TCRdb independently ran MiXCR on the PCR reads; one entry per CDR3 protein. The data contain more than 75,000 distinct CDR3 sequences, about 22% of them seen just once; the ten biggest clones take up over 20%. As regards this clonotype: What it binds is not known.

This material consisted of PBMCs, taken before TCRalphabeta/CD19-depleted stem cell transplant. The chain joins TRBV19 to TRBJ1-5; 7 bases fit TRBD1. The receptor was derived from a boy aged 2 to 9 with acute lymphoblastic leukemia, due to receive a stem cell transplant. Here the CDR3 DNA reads TGTGCCAGTAGTATGACAGGGAGTAACCAGCCCCAGCATTTT. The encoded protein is CASSMTGSNQPQHF.